This T cell receptor beta chain was documented in a study of identical twins. Findings and caveats of the study: Memory repertoires lacked the insertion deficit that abundant cord blood beta clonotypes showed.

TCRdb reanalysed the 5' RACE reads using MiXCR and keeps one entry per CDR3 protein. The sample shows a few hundred thousand distinct CDR3 sequences, 9.6% of them seen only once. This clonotype was seen at least ten times. Its cognate antigen is unknown. CDR3 size: 16 residues. Deletions cut 6 bases from V and 0 bases from J, with 12 bases between. Looked up from germline, CDR1 is MNHEY and CDR2 is SVGEGT. The same sample was also studied in work on yellow fever vaccine responses in identical twins.

Sequencing was done on a sample of PBMCs. The chain joins TRBV6-2 or TRBV6-3 to TRBJ1-6; D call uncertain. The receptor comes from a woman between 18 and 29 years old in good health. CDR3: CASSKIHSSYNSPLHF. The CDR3 nucleotides read TGTGCCAGCAGCAAGATCCATAGCTCCTATAATTCACCCCTCCACTTT.